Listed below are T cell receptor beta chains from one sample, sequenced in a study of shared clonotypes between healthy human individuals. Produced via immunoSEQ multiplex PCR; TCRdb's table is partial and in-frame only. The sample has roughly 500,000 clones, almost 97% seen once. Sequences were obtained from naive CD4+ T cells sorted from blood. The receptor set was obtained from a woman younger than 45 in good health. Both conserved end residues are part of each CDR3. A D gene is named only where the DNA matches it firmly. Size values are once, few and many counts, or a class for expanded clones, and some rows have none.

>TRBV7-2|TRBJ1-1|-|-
TGTGCCAGCAGCTTAAGTGCAGGGATGAACACTGAAGCTTTCTTT
CASSLSAGMNTEAFF
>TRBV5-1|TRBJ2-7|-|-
TGCGCCAGCAGCCCCTTAGAGGGGCGGTACGAGCAGTACTTC
CASSPLEGRYEQYF
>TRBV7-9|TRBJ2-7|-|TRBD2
TGTGCCAGCACCACGACTAGCGGGAGCTACGAGCAGTACTTC
CASTTTSGSYEQYF
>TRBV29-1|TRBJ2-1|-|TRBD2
TGCAGCGCTGTGACTAGCGGGAGGCCACCGGAGTTCTTC
CSAVTSGRPPEFF
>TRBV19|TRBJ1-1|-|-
TGTGCCAGTAGTTCACAAAGTGGGTACCTCTGGACTGAAGCTTTCTTT
CASSSQSGYLWTEAFF
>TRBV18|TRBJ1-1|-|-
TGTGCCAGCTCACTCAGAAGAGGGGTGAACACTGAAGCTTTCTTT
CASSLRRGVNTEAFF
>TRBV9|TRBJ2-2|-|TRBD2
TGTGCCAGCAGCGAACTAGGACTAGTTGGCGGGGAGCTGTTTTTT
CASSELGLVGGELFF
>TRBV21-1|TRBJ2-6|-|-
TGTGCCAGCAGCAAAACCGGGCAGATCTCTGGGGCCAACGTCCTGACTTTC
CASSKTGQISGANVLTF
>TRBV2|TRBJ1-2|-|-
TGTGCCAGCAGGGAAGGATGGAACTATGGCTACACCTTC
CASREGWNYGYTF
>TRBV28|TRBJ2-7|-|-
TGTGCCAGCAGTTTTCAGGGCACGACCTACGAGCAGTACTTC
CASSFQGTTYEQYF
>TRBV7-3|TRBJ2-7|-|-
TGTGCCAGCAGCCTAGGGAGCGCGACCACTTACGAGCAGTACTTC
CASSLGSATTYEQYF
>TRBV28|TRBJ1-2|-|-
TGTGCCAGCAGTTTATACGGTGGCTACACCTTC
CASSLYGGYTF
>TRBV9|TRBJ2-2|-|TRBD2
TGTGCCAGCAGCGCGGGGGGGCACCCGAACACCGGGGAGCTGTTTTTT
CASSAGGHPNTGELFF
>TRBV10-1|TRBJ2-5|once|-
TGCGCCAGCTCGGTGAGGGTAGGCGAGACCCAGTACTTC
CASSVRVGETQYF
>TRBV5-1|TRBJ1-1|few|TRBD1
TGCGCCAGCAGCTTGGAAGGGGGCAATGAAGCTTTCTTT
CASSLEGGNEAFF
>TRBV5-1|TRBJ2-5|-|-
TGCGCCAGCAGCTTGGCAGGGCGGGAGACCCAGTACTTC
CASSLAGRETQYF
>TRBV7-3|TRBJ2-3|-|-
TGTGCCAGCAGCTTAAGGCCCGGGGATACGCAGTATTTT
CASSLRPGDTQYF
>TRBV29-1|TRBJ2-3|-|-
TGCAGCGTTGCAACGGGACTCAGCACAGATACGCAGTATTTT
CSVATGLSTDTQYF
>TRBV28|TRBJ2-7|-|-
TGTGCCAGCAGTTTGAGTCAGGGCTCCTACGAGCAGTACTTC
CASSLSQGSYEQYF
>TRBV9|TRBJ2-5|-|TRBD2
TGTGCCAGCAGCGTAGGGCTAGCGGGAGTGGAGACCCAGTACTTC
CASSVGLAGVETQYF
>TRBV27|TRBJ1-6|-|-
TGTGCCAGCAGCGTCCGGGGGGATTCACCCCTCCACTTT
CASSVRGDSPLHF
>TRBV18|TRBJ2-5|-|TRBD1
TGTGCCAGCTCACCCGGGACAGGGTCCGAGACCCAGTACTTC
CASSPGTGSETQYF
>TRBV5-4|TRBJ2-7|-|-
TGTGCCAGCAGCCGGGCAGGAGTGGTCGTCGAGCAGTACTTC
CASSRAGVVVEQYF
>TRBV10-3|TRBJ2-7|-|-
TGTGCCATCAGATCAGGGGAAGGATCCAACGAGCAGTACTTC
CAIRSGEGSNEQYF
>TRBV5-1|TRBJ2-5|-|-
TGCGCCAGCAGCTTGGTGGCGGATTACCAAGAGACCCAGTACTTC
CASSLVADYQETQYF
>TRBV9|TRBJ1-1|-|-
TGTGCCAGCAGCGTACGGCAGGGCACTGAAGCTTTCTTT
CASSVRQGTEAFF
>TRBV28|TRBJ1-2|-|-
TGTGCCAGCATGAACAGTGACTATGGCTACACCTTC
CASMNSDYGYTF
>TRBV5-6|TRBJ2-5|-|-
TGTGCCAGCAGCACGGAGGAAAAAGAGACCCAGTACTTC
CASSTEEKETQYF
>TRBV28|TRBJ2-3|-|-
TGTGCCAGCAGTTTAAGGAGAGGTTCGGGAGATACGCAGTATTTT
CASSLRRGSGDTQYF
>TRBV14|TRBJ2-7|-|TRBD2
TGTGCCAGCAGCCAAATAGGACTAGCGGGAGGGAGCGAGCAGTACTTC
CASSQIGLAGGSEQYF
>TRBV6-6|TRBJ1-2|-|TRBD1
TGTGCCAGCAGGTGGGACAGGGCGTCCTATGGCTACACCTTC
CASRWDRASYGYTF